These 23 T cell receptor beta chains share one sample of origin, sequenced in a study of radiotherapy plus CTLA-4 blockade in lung cancer. Clones were read by immunoSEQ multiplex PCR, and TCRdb kept only the in-frame ones, dropping some. The data show approximately 48,000 clones, 80% to 90% seen once. Sequencing was performed on peripheral blood, taken from a patient treated with radiotherapy plus ipilimumab. These receptors were taken from a human donor with non-small cell lung cancer whose response to radiotherapy plus ipilimumab could not be evaluated.

This chain links TRBV6-5 with TRBJ1-4; maybe TRBD1 (5 bases). Trimming removed 5 bases from V and 10 bases from J, with 17 bases in between. Germline CDR1 reads MNHEY; CDR2 reads SVGAGI. This CDR3 has 14 residues. CDR3: CASSGGGEAGKLFF. The CDR3 nucleotides are TGTGCCAGCAGTGGCGGGGGGGAGGCAGGAAAACTGTTTTTT.

J is TRBJ2-1 and V is TRBV7-9; unclear D gene. This CDR3 is built from 11 residues. V was clipped by 3 bases and J by 8 bases, with 5 bases between them. From germline, CDR1 is SEHNR and CDR2 FQNEAQ (reference sequence). The CDR3 coding sequence is TGTGCCAGCAGCTTTGGAGATGAGCAGTTCTTC. Protein sequence: CASSFGDEQFF. Together with reference TRBV7-9 and TRBJ2-1, the CDR3 gives the full variable domain: DTGVSQNPRHKITKRGQNVTFRCDPISEHNRLYWYRQTLGQGPEFLTYFQNEAQLEKSRLLSDRFSAERPKGSFSTLEIQRTEQGDSAMYLCASSFGDEQFFGPGTRLTVL.

The chain has TRBV5-1 and TRBJ1-1, with 9 nucleotides matching TRBD1. V trimming: 3 bases; J trimming: 3 bases; junction bases outside the gene matches: 15. Germline CDR1 reads SGHRS; CDR2 reads YFSETQ. CDR3 length equals 18 residues. CDR3 sequence (DNA): TGCGCCAGCAGCTCCCAGTACCTTCCCCGGACAGGGGACACTGAAGCTTTCTTT. This codes for CASSSQYLPRTGDTEAFF.

This chain uses TRBV28 with TRBJ2-3, with D possibly matching TRBD1 (5 bases). Trimming took off 2 bases at V and 3 bases at J, with 15 bases between the two ends. Looked up from germline, CDR1 is MDHEN and CDR2 is SYDVKM. The CDR3 has 16 residues. The CDR3 loop is CASSLGLYRKTDTQYF. CDR3 DNA: TGTGCCAGCAGTTTAGGCCTCTACAGGAAAACAGATACGCAGTATTTT. Looking up the rest from reference TRBV28 and TRBJ2-3 gives the full variable domain: DVKVTQSSRYLVKRTGEKVFLECVQDMDHENMFWYRQDPGLGLRLIYFSYDVKMKEKGDIPEGYSVSREKKERFSLILESASTNQTSMYLCASSLGLYRKTDTQYFGPGTRLTVL.

A few counts support this clone. The chain is built from TRBV28 and TRBJ2-3; possible D gene TRBD2, 6 bases. This CDR3 spans 14 amino acids. V lost 3 bases, J lost 5 bases, and 12 bases lay in between. Germline CDR1 MDHEN, CDR2 SYDVKM. CDR3 amino acids: CASSFSLAGDTQYF. CDR3 bases: TGTGCCAGCAGTTTCTCACTAGCTGGAGATACGCAGTATTTT.

V gene TRBV30 combines with J gene TRBJ2-3, with 10 positions matching TRBD2. Germline CDR1 is GTSNPN and CDR2 is SVGIG (reference sequence). V lost 0 bases, J lost 13 bases, and 7 bases stayed unmatched. This CDR3 has 13 amino acids. The CDR3 spells CAWSVLAGPEKYF. In DNA form, the CDR3 reads TGTGCCTGGAGTGTACTAGCGGGGCCTGAGAAGTATTTT.

The chain is built from TRBV11-2 and TRBJ2-1; D is unresolved. Germline V lookup: CDR1 SGHAT, CDR2 FQNNGV. There are 13 residues in the CDR3. Trimming shortened V by 0 bases and J by 7 bases, and 7 bases separated the two germline ends. The CDR3 here is CASSLDRENEQFF. In nucleotides, the CDR3 is TGTGCCAGCAGCTTAGATCGCGAAAATGAGCAGTTCTTC.

Written as DNA, the CDR3 is TGTGCCATCAGTGAGTCGGTACAGTACAATGAGCAGTTCTTC. Residues: CAISESVQYNEQFF. The chain joins TRBV10-3 to TRBJ2-1, with unresolved D. Germline loops: CDR1 ENHRY, CDR2 SYGVKD. This CDR3 is built from 14 residues. Trimming shortened V by 0 bases and J by 4 bases, and 7 bases separated the two germline ends.

This chain uses TRBV5-1 with TRBJ2-3; D might be TRBD2 (6 bases). Trimming removed 6 bases from V and 1 base from J, with 9 bases in between. CDR3 size: 13 residues. Germline V gene sequence: CDR1 SGHRS, CDR2 YFSETQ. The DNA of the CDR3 is TGCGCCAGCAACTGGGGGGGCACAGATACGCAGTATTTT. The encoded protein is CASNWGGTDTQYF.

The gene calls are TRBV6-5 and TRBJ1-1; 9 bases agree with TRBD1. V gave up 8 bases and J gave up 4 bases; unmatched junction bases: 5. Per germline, CDR1 MNHEY and CDR2 SVGAGI. CDR3 length: 13 residues. The CDR3 bases are TGTGCCAGCGCCGGGACAGGGATCACTGAAGCTTTCTTT. This gives the protein CASAGTGITEAFF.

CDR3 sequence: CASSQTDSNTGELFF. For the CDR3, the DNA is TGTGCCAGCTCACAAACGGACAGTAACACCGGGGAGCTGTTTTTT. J is TRBJ2-2 and V is TRBV18, with D tentatively TRBD1 (6 bases). V shed 4 bases and J shed 2 bases, with 11 bases lying between them. Germline values: CDR1 KGHSH, CDR2 LQKENI. The length of the CDR3 is 15 residues.

On this clone itself: Other DNA sequences in the sample encode the same CDR3. The chain joins TRBV5-4 to TRBJ2-5; the D gene is possibly TRBD2 (5 bases). This CDR3 has 20 amino acids. Germline CDR1 and CDR2: SGHNT and YYREEE (reference sequence). Between the trimmed V and J ends, which lost 0 bases and 1 base, there was a span of 25 bases. The CDR3 here is CASSLGAPLDLDSFQETQYF. In DNA form, the CDR3 reads TGTGCCAGCAGCTTGGGGGCTCCACTAGACCTCGACTCCTTCCAAGAGACCCAGTACTTC.

The genes are TRBV28 and TRBJ2-3; TRBD1 aligns across 8 bases. The V gene end was trimmed by 5 bases and the J gene end by 14 bases; junction bases not matched to a gene: 9. This CDR3 is built from 12 residues. Germline CDR1 reads MDHEN; CDR2 reads SYDVKM. This CDR3 reads CASSQTGGIWYF. The CDR3 DNA follows: TGTGCCAGCAGTCAAACAGGGGGGATTTGGTATTTT.

The CDR3 DNA reads TGTGCCAGCAGATACGCGCGCTCCTACAATGAGCAGTTCTTC. Its translation: CASRYARSYNEQFF. V is TRBV2 and J is TRBJ2-1; unclear D gene. The ends were cut back, 6 bases at V and 0 bases at J, with 9 bases in the middle. CDR3 length: 14 amino acids. CDR1 and CDR2 (germline): SNHLY, FYNNEI.

The chain uses TRBV5-1 and TRBJ2-5; TRBD2 matches at 13 bases. This CDR3 is built from 15 residues. Germline-derived CDR1 and CDR2 are SGHRS and YFSETQ. V was clipped by 4 bases and J by 6 bases; unmatched bases: 6. The CDR3 DNA is TGCGCCAGCAGCCCAGGGACTAGCGGGGAGCAGACCCAGTACTTC. This sequence encodes CASSPGTSGEQTQYF.

A few counts support this clone. V is TRBV7-3 and J is TRBJ2-3, with D hard to call. The CDR3 runs 13 residues. The germline gives CDR1 SGHTA, CDR2 FQGTGA. Trimming shortened V by 4 bases and J by 2 bases, and 7 bases separated the two germline ends. The DNA for the CDR3 is TGTGCCAGCAGCTCGGTTTCCACAGATACGCAGTATTTT. Residues: CASSSVSTDTQYF.

CDR3 DNA: TGCGCCAGCAGCTATGAAGACAGCTATGGCTACACCTTC. This encodes CASSYEDSYGYTF. The chain is built from TRBV5-1 and TRBJ1-2, with TRBD1 as a possible D gene (5 bases). The ends were cut back, 3 bases at V and 4 bases at J, with 10 bases in the middle. The CDR3 covers 13 residues. Germline CDR1 SGHRS, CDR2 YFSETQ.

Here the CDR3 reads CASSLAGYSTDTQYF. CDR3 sequence (DNA): TGTGCCAGCAGTCTAGCGGGGTATAGCACAGATACGCAGTATTTT. The chain uses TRBV2 and TRBJ2-3, with 9 bases that match TRBD2. V was pared by 5 bases and J by 0 bases, with 3 bases of the junction left unmatched. This CDR3 has 15 amino acids. In germline, CDR1 is SNHLY, CDR2 FYNNEI.

V gene TRBV9 combines with J gene TRBJ2-2; weak D call: TRBD2 (5 bases). Trimming removed 2 bases from V and 4 bases from J, with 12 bases in between. Germline V gene data show CDR1 as SGDLS and CDR2 as YYNGEE. CDR3 length: 15 amino acids. The CDR3 sequence is CASSVEGLATGELFF. CDR3 in DNA: TGTGCCAGCAGCGTCGAGGGCCTGGCCACCGGGGAGCTGTTTTTT.

J is TRBJ2-5 and V is TRBV6-5; TRBD2 aligns across 8 bases. Trimming took 0 bases from V and 1 from J; bases not matched to a gene: 4. There are 16 residues in the CDR3. Germline loops: CDR1 MNHEY, CDR2 SVGAGI. The CDR3 DNA sequence: TGTGCCAGCAGTTACTCTGGCGGGAGGCCCCAAGAGACCCAGTACTTC. It translates to CASSYSGGRPQETQYF.

The table lists this clone with a few counts. This chain connects TRBV15 to TRBJ2-2, with no clear D. The V and J ends lost 2 bases and 4 bases respectively, with 8 bases between them. Germline V CDR1 and CDR2: LNHNV, YYDKDF (reference sequence). CDR3 length equals 14 residues. The chain's CDR3 is CATSRLESTGELFF. Written as DNA, the CDR3 is TGTGCCACCAGCAGACTTGAGAGCACCGGGGAGCTGTTTTTT.

The chain recombines TRBV5-1 with TRBJ2-4; TRBD2 matches 10 bases. The CDR3 spans 15 residues. Trimming cost V 3 bases and J 7 bases; bases outside gene matches: 7. The germline V gene has CDR1 SGHRS and CDR2 YFSETQ. The CDR3 protein is CASSYGLAEGNIQYF. CDR3 nucleotides: TGCGCCAGCAGCTATGGACTAGCGGAGGGGAACATTCAGTACTTC.

The V gene is TRBV30, the J gene TRBJ1-1; D not resolved. V was cut by 0 bases and J by 1 base, with 9 bases left in between. This CDR3 has 14 amino acids. CDR1 is GTSNPN and CDR2 is SVGIG in the germline V gene (reference sequence). In nucleotides, the CDR3 is TGTGCCTGGAGTGTATTGGGCCGGAACACTGAAGCTTTCTTT. Its protein product is CAWSVLGRNTEAFF.